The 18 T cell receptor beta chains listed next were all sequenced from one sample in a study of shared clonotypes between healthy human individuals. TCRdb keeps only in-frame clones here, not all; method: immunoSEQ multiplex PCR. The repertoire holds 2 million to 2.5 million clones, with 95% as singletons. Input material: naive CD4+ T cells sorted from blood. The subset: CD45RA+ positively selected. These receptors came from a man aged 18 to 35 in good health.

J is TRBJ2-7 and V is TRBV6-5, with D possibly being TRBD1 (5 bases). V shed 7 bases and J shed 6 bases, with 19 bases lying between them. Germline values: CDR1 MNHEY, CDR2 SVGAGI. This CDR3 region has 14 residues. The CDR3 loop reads CASTWRQGRSEQYF. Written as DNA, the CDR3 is TGTGCCAGCACCTGGCGGCAGGGCCGGAGCGAGCAGTACTTC.

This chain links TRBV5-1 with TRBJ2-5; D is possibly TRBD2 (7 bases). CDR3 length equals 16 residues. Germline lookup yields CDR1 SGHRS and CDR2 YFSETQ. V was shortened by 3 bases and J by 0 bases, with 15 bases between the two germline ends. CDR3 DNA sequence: TGCGCCAGCAGCTCAGCGGGACACCAGTACCAAGAGACCCAGTACTTC. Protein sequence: CASSSAGHQYQETQYF.

The CDR3 loop reads CASSLGTGFGANVLTF. The CDR3 DNA sequence: TGTGCCAGCAGTTTAGGAACAGGGTTCGGGGCCAACGTCCTGACTTTC. V usage is TRBV27 and J usage is TRBJ2-6; the D gene is possibly TRBD1 (6 bases). This CDR3 contains 16 residues. The V gene's germline CDR1 is MNHEY and CDR2 SMNVEV (reference sequence). V gave up 2 bases and J gave up 4 bases, with 12 bases separating them.

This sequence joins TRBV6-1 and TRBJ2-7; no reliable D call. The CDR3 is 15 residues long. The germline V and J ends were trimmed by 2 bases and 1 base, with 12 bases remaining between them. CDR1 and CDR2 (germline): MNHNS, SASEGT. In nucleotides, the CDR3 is TGTGCCAGCAGTGAAACTAAGGGCCAGTCCTACGAGCAGTACTTC. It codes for CASSETKGQSYEQYF.

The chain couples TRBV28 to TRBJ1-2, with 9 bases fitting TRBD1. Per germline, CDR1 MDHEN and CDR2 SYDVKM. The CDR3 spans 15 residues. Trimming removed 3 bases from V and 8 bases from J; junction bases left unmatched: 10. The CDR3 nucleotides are TGTGCCAGCAGTTTCGGGACAGGGACTTCTAACGGCTACACCTTC. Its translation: CASSFGTGTSNGYTF.

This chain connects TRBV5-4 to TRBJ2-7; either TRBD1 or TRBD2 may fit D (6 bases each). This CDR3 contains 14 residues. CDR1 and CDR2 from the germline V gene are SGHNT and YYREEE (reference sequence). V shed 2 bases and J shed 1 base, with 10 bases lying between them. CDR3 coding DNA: TGTGCCAGCAGCTTCGGGGGCTTTTCCTACGAGCAGTACTTC. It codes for CASSFGGFSYEQYF.

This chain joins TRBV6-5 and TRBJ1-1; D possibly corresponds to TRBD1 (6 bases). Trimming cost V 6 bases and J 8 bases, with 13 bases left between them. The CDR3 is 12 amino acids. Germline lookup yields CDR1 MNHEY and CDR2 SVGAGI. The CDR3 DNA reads TGTGCCAGCAGCCTAGACAGGAGGGAAGCTTTCTTT. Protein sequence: CASSLDRREAFF.

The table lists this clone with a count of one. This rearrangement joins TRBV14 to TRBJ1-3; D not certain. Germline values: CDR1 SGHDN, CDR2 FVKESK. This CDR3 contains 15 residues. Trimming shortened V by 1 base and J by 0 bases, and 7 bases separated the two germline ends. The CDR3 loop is CASSQAGISGNTIYF. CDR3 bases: TGTGCCAGCAGCCAAGCGGGTATCTCTGGAAACACCATATATTTT.

This CDR3 is CASSPPGERYEQYF. Written as DNA, the CDR3 is TGTGCCAGCAGCCCACCCGGCGAGCGCTACGAGCAGTACTTC. This chain uses TRBV6-5 with TRBJ2-7; D unresolved. The CDR3 contains 14 residues. CDR1 MNHEY and CDR2 SVGAGI come from the germline V gene. The V gene lost 6 bases and the J gene lost 3 bases, with 15 bases spanning the gap.

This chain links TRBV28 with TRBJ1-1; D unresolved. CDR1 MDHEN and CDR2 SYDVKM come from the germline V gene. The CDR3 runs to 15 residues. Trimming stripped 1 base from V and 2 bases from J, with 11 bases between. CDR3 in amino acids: CASSLFGGVNTEAFF. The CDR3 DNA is TGTGCCAGCAGTTTATTTGGAGGCGTCAACACTGAAGCTTTCTTT.

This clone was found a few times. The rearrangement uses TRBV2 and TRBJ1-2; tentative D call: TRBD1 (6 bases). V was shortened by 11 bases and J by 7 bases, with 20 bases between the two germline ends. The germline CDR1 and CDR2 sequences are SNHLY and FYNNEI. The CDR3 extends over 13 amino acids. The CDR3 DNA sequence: TGTGCCGGAAGGGGCAGGGGATCGGTTGGCTACACCTTC. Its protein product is CAGRGRGSVGYTF. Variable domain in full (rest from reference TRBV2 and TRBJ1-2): EPEVTQTPSHQVTQMGQEVILRCVPISNHLYFYWYRQILGQKVEFLVSFYNNEISEKSEIFDDQFSVERPDGSNFTLKIRSTKLEDSAMYFCAGRGRGSVGYTFGSGTRLTVV.

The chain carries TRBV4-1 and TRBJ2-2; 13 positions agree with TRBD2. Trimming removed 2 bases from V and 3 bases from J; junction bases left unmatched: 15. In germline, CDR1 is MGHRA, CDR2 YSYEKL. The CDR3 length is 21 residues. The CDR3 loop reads CASSQIILGLAGVRDTGELFF. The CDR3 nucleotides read TGCGCCAGCAGCCAAATCATCCTCGGACTAGCGGGAGTGCGGGACACCGGGGAGCTGTTTTTT.

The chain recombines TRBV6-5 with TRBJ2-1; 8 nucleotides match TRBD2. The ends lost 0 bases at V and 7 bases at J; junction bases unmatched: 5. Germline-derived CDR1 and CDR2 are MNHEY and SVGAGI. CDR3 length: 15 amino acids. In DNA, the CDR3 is TGTGCCAGCAGTTACTCGAGCGGGAGTGGGAATGAGCAGTTCTTC. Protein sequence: CASSYSSGSGNEQFF.

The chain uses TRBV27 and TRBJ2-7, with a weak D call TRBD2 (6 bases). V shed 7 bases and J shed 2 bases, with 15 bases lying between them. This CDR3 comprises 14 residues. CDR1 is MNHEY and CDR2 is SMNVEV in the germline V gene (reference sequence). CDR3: CASNPGGPPYEQYF. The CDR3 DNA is TGTGCCAGCAATCCCGGGGGTCCCCCCTACGAGCAGTACTTC.

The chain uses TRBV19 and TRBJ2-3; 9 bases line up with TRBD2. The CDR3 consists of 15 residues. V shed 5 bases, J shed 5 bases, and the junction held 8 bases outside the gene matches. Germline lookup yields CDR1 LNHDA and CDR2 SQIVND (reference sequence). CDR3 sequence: CASSGLATMEDTQYF. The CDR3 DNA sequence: TGTGCCAGTAGTGGACTAGCGACGATGGAAGATACGCAGTATTTT.

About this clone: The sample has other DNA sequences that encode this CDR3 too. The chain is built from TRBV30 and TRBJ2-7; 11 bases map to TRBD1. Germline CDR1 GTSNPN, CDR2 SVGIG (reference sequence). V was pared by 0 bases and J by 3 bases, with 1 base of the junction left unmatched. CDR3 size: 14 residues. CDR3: CAWSVGTGGYEQYF. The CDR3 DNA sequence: TGTGCCTGGAGTGTGGGGACAGGGGGCTACGAGCAGTACTTC.

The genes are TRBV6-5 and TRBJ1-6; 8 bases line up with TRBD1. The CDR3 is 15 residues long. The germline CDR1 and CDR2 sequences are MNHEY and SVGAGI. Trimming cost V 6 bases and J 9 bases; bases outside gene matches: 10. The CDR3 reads CASSTPGTGPSPLHF. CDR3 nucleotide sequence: TGTGCCAGCAGCACCCCCGGGACAGGACCTTCACCCCTCCACTTT.

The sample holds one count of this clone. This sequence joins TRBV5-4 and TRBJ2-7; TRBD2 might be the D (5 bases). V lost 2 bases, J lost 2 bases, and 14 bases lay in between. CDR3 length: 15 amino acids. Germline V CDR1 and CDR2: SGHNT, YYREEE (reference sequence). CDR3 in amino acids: CASSLGLLPTYEQYF. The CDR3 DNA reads TGTGCCAGCAGCTTAGGACTCCTGCCGACCTACGAGCAGTACTTC.